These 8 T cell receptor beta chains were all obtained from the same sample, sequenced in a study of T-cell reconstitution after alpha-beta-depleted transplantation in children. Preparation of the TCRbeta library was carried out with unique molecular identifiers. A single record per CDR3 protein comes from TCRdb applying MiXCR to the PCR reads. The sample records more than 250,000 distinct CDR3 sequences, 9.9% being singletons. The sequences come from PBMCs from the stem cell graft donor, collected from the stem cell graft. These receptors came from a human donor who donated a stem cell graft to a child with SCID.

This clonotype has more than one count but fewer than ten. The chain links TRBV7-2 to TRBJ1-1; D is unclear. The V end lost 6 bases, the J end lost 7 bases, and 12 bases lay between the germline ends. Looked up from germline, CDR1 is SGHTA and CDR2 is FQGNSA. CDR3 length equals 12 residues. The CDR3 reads CASSPRMGEAFF. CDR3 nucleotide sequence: TGTGCCAGCAGTCCCCGAATGGGTGAAGCTTTCTTT.

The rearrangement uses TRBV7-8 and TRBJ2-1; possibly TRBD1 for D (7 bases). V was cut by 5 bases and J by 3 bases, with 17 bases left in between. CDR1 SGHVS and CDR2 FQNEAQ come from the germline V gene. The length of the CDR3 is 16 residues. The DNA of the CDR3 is TGTGCCAGCAGCACCAGACAGGGAGGATACTACAATGAGCAGTTCTTC. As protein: CASSTRQGGYYNEQFF.

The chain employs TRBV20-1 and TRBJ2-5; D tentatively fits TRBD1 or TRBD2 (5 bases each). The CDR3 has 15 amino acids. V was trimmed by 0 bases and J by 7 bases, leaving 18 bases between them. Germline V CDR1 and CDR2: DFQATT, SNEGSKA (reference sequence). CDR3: CSARDRDGWLVTQYF. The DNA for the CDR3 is TGCAGTGCTAGAGACCGGGACGGGTGGTTGGTGACCCAGTACTTC.

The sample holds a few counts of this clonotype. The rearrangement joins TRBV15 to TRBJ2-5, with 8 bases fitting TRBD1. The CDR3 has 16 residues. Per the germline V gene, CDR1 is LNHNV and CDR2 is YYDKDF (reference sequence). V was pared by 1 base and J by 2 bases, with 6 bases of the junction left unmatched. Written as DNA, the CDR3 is TGTGCCACCAGCAGAGGTTCACGACAGGGGCAAGAGACCCAGTACTTC. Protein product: CATSRGSRQGQETQYF.

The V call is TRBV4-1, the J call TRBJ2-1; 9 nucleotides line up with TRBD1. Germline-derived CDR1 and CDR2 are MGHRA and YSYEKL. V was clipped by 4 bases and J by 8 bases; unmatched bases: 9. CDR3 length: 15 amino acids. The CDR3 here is CASSRDRGKNYEQFF. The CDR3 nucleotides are TGCGCCAGCAGCCGTGACAGGGGGAAGAACTATGAGCAGTTCTTC.

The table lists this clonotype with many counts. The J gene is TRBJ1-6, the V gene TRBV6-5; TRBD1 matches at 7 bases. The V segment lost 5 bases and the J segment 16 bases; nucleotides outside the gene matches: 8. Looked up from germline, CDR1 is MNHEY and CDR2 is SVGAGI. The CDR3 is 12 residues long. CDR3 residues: CASSQSNRGLHF. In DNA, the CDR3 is TGTGCCAGCAGTCAATCCAACAGGGGACTCCACTTT.

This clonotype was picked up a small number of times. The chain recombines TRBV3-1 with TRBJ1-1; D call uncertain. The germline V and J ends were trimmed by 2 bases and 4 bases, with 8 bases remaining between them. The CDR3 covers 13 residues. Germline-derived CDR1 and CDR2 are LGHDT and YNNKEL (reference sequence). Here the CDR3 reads CASSQLYATEAFF. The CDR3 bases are TGTGCCAGCAGCCAATTATACGCCACTGAAGCTTTCTTT.

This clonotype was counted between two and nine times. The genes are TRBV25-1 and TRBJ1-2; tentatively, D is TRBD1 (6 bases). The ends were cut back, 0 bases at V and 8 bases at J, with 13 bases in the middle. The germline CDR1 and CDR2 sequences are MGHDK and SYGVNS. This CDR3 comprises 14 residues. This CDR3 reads CASSEYLGASGYTF. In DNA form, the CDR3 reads TGTGCCAGCAGTGAATATTTGGGGGCGTCGGGCTACACCTTC.